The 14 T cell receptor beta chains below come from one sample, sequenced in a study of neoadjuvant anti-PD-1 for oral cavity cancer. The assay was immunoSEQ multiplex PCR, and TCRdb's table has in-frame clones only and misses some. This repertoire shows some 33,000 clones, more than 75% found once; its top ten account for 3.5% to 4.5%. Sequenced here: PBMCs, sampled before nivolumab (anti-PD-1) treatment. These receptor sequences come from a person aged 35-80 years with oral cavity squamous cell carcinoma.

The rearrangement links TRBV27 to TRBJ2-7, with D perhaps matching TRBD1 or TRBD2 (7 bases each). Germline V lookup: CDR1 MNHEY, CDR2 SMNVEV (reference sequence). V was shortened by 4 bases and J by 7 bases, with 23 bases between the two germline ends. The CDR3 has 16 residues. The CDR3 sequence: CASSSPLTGRGREQYF. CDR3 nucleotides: TGTGCCAGCAGTTCGCCGTTGACAGGGAGGGGCCGGGAGCAGTACTTC.

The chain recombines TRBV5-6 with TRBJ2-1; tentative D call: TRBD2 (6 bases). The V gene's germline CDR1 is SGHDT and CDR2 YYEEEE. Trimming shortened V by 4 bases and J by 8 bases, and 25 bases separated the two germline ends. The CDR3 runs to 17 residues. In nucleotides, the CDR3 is TGTGCCAGCAGCACCCGTTCCGGGGGTTTAGGGTGGGATGAGCAGTTCTTC. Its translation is CASSTRSGGLGWDEQFF.

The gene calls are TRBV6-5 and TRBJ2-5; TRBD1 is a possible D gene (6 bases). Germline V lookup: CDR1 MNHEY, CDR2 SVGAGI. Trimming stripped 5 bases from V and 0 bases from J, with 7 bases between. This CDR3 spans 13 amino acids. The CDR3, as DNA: TGTGCCAGCAGTAGGGGGAACCAAGAGACCCAGTACTTC. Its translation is CASSRGNQETQYF.

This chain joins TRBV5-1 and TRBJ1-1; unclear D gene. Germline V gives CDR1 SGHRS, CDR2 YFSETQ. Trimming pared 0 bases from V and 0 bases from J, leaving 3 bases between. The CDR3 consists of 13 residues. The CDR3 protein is CASSLEVNTEAFF. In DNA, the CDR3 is TGCGCCAGCAGCTTGGAAGTGAACACTGAAGCTTTCTTT. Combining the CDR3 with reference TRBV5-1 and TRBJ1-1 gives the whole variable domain KAGVTQTPRYLIKTRGQQVTLSCSPISGHRSVSWYQQTPGQGLQFLFEYFSETQRNKGNFPGRFSGRQFSNSRSEMNVSTLELGDSALYLCASSLEVNTEAFFGQGTRLTVV.

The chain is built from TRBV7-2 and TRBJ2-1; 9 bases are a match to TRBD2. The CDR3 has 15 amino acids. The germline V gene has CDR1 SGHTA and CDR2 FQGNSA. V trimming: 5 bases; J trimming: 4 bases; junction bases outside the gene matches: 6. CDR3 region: CASSPTSGYYNEQFF. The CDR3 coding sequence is TGTGCCAGCAGCCCCACTAGCGGGTATTACAATGAGCAGTTCTTC.

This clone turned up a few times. Here the CDR3 DNA reads TGTGCCATCAGTGAGTCCACCCGGCCAGGGGACTATGGCTACACCTTC. Translating gives CAISESTRPGDYGYTF. The chain has TRBV10-3 and TRBJ1-2, with D possibly matching TRBD1 (6 bases). This CDR3 region has 16 residues. Germline V CDR1 and CDR2: ENHRY, SYGVKD. Trimming cost V 0 bases and J 3 bases, with 14 bases left between them.

CDR3 loop: CASSEGTGYVGEKLFF. Here the CDR3 DNA reads TGTGCCAGCAGCGAGGGGACAGGGTATGTTGGAGAAAAACTGTTTTTT. The chain combines TRBV9 with TRBJ1-4; 9 positions match TRBD1. The CDR3 consists of 16 residues. V shed 3 bases, J shed 8 bases, and the junction held 11 bases outside the gene matches. Germline V gene lookup returns CDR1 SGDLS and CDR2 YYNGEE.

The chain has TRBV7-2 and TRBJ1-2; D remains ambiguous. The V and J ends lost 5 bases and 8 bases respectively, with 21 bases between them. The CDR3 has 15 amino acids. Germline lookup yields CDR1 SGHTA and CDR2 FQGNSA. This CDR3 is CASSPVYTDFKGYTF. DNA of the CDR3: TGTGCCAGCAGCCCCGTTTACACAGATTTTAAAGGCTACACCTTC.

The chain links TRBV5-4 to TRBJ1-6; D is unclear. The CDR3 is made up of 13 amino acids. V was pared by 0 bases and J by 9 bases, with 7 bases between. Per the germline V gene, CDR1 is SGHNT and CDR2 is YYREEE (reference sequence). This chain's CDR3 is CASSLEVGSPLHF. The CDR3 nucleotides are TGTGCCAGCAGCTTGGAAGTTGGTTCACCCCTCCACTTT.

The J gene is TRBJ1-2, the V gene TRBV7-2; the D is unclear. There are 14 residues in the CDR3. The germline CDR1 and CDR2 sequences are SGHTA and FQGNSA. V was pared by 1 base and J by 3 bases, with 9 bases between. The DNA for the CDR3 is TGTGCCAGCAGCTTAGGAGGGCTTCACTATGGCTACACCTTC. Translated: CASSLGGLHYGYTF. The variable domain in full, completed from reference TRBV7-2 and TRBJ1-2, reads GAGVSQSPSNKVTEKGKDVELRCDPISGHTALYWYRQSLGQGLEFLIYFQGNSAPDKSGLPSDRFSAERTGGSVSTLTIQRTQQEDSAVYLCASSLGGLHYGYTFGSGTRLTVV.

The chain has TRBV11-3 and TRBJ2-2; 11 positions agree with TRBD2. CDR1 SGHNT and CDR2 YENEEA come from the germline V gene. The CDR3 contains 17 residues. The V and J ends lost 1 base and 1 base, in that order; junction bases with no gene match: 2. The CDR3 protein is CASSLALAGVNTGELFF. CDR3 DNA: TGTGCCAGCAGCTTAGCACTAGCGGGGGTGAACACCGGGGAGCTGTTTTTT.

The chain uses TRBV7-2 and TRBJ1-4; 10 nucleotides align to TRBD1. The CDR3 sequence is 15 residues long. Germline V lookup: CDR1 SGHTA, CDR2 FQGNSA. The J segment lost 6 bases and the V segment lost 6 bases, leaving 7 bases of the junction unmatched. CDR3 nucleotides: TGTGCCAGCAGGCCCGCGGGACAGGGGTATGAAAAACTGTTTTTT. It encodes CASRPAGQGYEKLFF.

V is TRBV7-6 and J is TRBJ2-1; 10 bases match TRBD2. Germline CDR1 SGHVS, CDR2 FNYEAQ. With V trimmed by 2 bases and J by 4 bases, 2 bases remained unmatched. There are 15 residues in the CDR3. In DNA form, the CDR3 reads TGTGCCAGCAGCTTACTAGCGGGGGAATACAATGAGCAGTTCTTC. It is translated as CASSLLAGEYNEQFF.

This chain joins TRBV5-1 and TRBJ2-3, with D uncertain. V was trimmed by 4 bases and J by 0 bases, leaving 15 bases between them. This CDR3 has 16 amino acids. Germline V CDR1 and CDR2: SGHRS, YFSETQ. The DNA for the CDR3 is TGCGCCAGCAGCCCAAGTAATAGCTTCAGCACAGATACGCAGTATTTT. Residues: CASSPSNSFSTDTQYF.